Below are 13 T cell receptor beta chains sequenced from a single sample in a study of blood T cell repertoires in COVID-19. Sequenced by immunoSEQ multiplex PCR; TCRdb stores in-frame clones only, minus some. The repertoire includes 75,000 to 90,000 clones, around 85% of them detected once, and over 15% sits in the top ten. The sample comprised peripheral blood. The receptors were gathered from an elderly man with active or convalescent COVID-19.

This clone was seen more than once but under ten times. The chain recombines TRBV11-2 with TRBJ2-7, with D unclear. CDR1 and CDR2 (germline): SGHAT, FQNNGV. The CDR3 loop spans 13 amino acids. Trimming took off 1 base at V and 7 bases at J, with 11 bases between the two ends. The CDR3 loop reads CASSLAPSWEQYV. The DNA for the CDR3 is TGTGCCAGCAGCTTAGCCCCTAGTTGGGAGCAGTACGTC.

This chain joins TRBV5-1 and TRBJ1-1, with 8 bases aligning to TRBD1. The CDR3 runs to 14 residues. The germline CDR1 and CDR2 sequences are SGHRS and YFSETQ. V gave up 5 bases and J gave up 6 bases; unmatched junction bases: 9. The CDR3 here is CASRPQGAVAEAFF. As DNA, the CDR3 is TGCGCCAGCAGACCCCAGGGGGCGGTGGCTGAAGCTTTCTTT.

This clone was recorded a few times. The chain employs TRBV28 and TRBJ2-7, with no clear D. Looked up from germline, CDR1 is MDHEN and CDR2 is SYDVKM. The CDR3 is 12 amino acids. V lost 4 bases and J 3 bases, leaving 7 bases between the germline ends. The CDR3 reads CASSSYNYEQYV. The CDR3 region has the DNA TGTGCCAGCAGTTCCTATAACTACGAGCAGTACGTC.

V is TRBV6-4 and J is TRBJ2-7; 8 bases agree with TRBD1. V shed 4 bases, J shed 4 bases, and the junction held 6 bases outside the gene matches. The CDR3 length is 14 residues. Germline loops: CDR1 MRHNA, CDR2 SNTAGT. CDR3 residues: CASSVYRGAYEQYV. CDR3 DNA sequence: TGTGCCAGCAGTGTATACAGGGGGGCGTACGAGCAGTACGTC.

This chain joins TRBV5-1 and TRBJ2-5, with 8 bases aligning to TRBD1. With V trimmed by 6 bases and J by 0 bases, 7 bases remained unmatched. The CDR3 is made up of 15 amino acids. The germline CDR1 and CDR2 sequences are SGHRS and YFSETQ. The CDR3 here is CASNRDRRYQETQYF. The CDR3 DNA reads as TGCGCCAGCAACCGGGACAGGAGGTACCAAGAGACCCAGTACTTC.

The V call is TRBV19, the J call TRBJ1-6; 9 bases are a match to TRBD1. The J segment lost 12 bases and the V segment lost 4 bases, leaving 4 bases of the junction unmatched. The CDR3 extends over 13 amino acids. Germline V gene lookup returns CDR1 LNHDA and CDR2 SQIVND (reference sequence). The CDR3 region has the DNA TGTGCCAGTAGTACGCACAGGGGGCAACCCCTCCACTTT. This encodes CASSTHRGQPLHF.

The chain uses TRBV7-6 and TRBJ1-4; a weak D match, TRBD1 (5 bases). The CDR3 spans 16 residues. With 5 bases removed from V and 0 bases from J, the gap between germline ends came to 13 bases. CDR1 SGHVS and CDR2 FNYEAQ come from the germline V gene. CDR3 DNA sequence: TGTGCCAGCAGCCAGAATCAGGGTGCAACTAATGAAAAACTGTTTTTT. Protein product: CASSQNQGATNEKLFF.

The chain recombines TRBV5-1 with TRBJ2-1; TRBD2 matches 9 bases. The V gene's germline CDR1 is SGHRS and CDR2 YFSETQ. CDR3 size: 15 residues. The junction had 6 bases not matched to a gene; V was cut back by 0 bases and J by 8 bases. The CDR3: CASSLDAGGADEQFF. DNA for the CDR3: TGCGCCAGCAGCTTGGATGCGGGGGGGGCGGATGAGCAGTTCTTC.

The chain uses TRBV18 and TRBJ2-7, with 9 bases matching TRBD1. CDR1 and CDR2 from the germline V gene are KGHSH and LQKENI. With 3 bases clipped from V and 4 bases from J, the junction kept 4 bases outside the gene matches. This CDR3 region has 14 residues. This CDR3 reads CASSPGTGLYEQYV. Here the CDR3 DNA reads TGTGCCAGCTCACCTGGGACAGGGTTATACGAGCAGTACGTC.

The V call is TRBV5-1, the J call TRBJ2-1; the D gene is possibly TRBD2 (5 bases). V lost 0 bases, J lost 7 bases, and 11 bases lay in between. There are 14 residues in the CDR3. Germline V lookup: CDR1 SGHRS, CDR2 YFSETQ. The CDR3 DNA reads as TGCGCCAGCAGCTTGGGGGCTAGCATAAATGAGCAGTTCTTC. This encodes CASSLGASINEQFF.

This chain uses TRBV13 with TRBJ2-5; D might be TRBD1 (5 bases). From germline, CDR1 is PRHDT and CDR2 FYEKMQ (reference sequence). The CDR3 is 14 amino acids. V lost 3 bases and J 4 bases, leaving 12 bases between the germline ends. The DNA for the CDR3 is TGTGCCAGCAGCTTCCTACCAGGGCGAGAGACCCAGTACTTC. Amino acids: CASSFLPGRETQYF.

This chain connects TRBV7-9 to TRBJ1-4; D remains ambiguous. The germline V gene encodes CDR1 SEHNR and CDR2 FQNEAQ (reference sequence). Trimming stripped 6 bases from V and 3 bases from J, with 11 bases between. CDR3 length: 14 residues. CDR3: CASSLRLSNEKLFF. The CDR3 coding sequence is TGTGCCAGCAGTTTAAGACTGTCTAATGAAAAACTGTTTTTT.

This chain uses TRBV9 with TRBJ2-5; D possibly corresponds to TRBD1 (5 bases). The germline V gene encodes CDR1 SGDLS and CDR2 YYNGEE. CDR3 size: 16 residues. Trimming took 0 bases from V and 5 from J, leaving 17 bases between them. CDR3 loop: CASSVEGRGSAETQYF. The CDR3 DNA follows: TGTGCCAGCAGCGTAGAGGGAAGGGGCTCCGCTGAGACCCAGTACTTC. Looking up the rest from reference TRBV9 and TRBJ2-5 gives the full variable domain: DSGVTQTPKHLITATGQRVTLRCSPRSGDLSVYWYQQSLDQGLQFLIQYYNGEERAKGNILERFSAQQFPDLHSELNLSSLELGDSALYFCASSVEGRGSAETQYFGPGTRLLVL.